The source of this T cell receptor (beta chain) is a study of regulatory T cells in long-lasting Graves disease (dated by TCRdb to the early 2020s). General notes on the study: Newly diagnosed Graves' disease patients had taken antithyroid drugs for less than 3 months. A total of 33 samples were covered by TCR sequencing, comprising approximately 13 persistent and around 20 newly diagnosed Graves' disease patients. Patients with persistent Graves' disease were compared with patients with newly diagnosed Graves' disease using TCR sequencing and RNA sequencing of peripheral blood. The study was conducted in China and was registered as a clinical trial.

As for this clonotype: It has no known antigen specificity. No much larger clone exists at a distance of one base, and base qualities are not known.

V and J are truncated by 6 bases and 10 bases respectively, leaving an intervening sequence of 6 bases. The germline V gene sets CDR1 to SQVTM and CDR2 to ANQGSEA. From the cysteine up to the phenylalanine, the CDR3 has a length of 8 residues. Only CDR3 DNA remains: 24 bases, in frame from the first base. Read against the paper, the sample's time point label means: newly diagnosed GD, antithyroid drugs for less than 3 months. RNA was extracted from PBMCs in TRIzol for both TCR sequencing and RNA sequencing. The diagnosis of Graves' disease followed American Thyroid Association guidelines. Patients were recruited from an endocrinology department in Xi'an, China. Each patient gave about 10 milliliters of peripheral blood, collected in an EDTA anticoagulant tube. Ficoll Paque Plus density gradient separation was used to isolate PBMCs, and no additional T cell sorting was done. An Agilent 2100 Bioanalyzer and agarose gel were used to assess RNA quality, and a NanoDrop 2000 was used to measure RNA concentration.

What the work shows at the level of the full study, not this receptor alone: The authors noted that the small sample size was a limitation that may lower accuracy. Compared with newly diagnosed patients, persistent Graves' disease patients had lower TCR Shannon entropy and fewer highly expanded clones, which suggests clonal expansion. Because the primary lesion, thyroid tissue, could not be accessed, the study looked at peripheral blood alone. Persistent disease showed preferential use of TRBV28, TRBJ1-2 and TRBJ2-5, whereas newly diagnosed disease favored TRBV20-1 and TRBJ2-1. Patients with persistent disease shared more public clonotypes (about 2,500) than newly diagnosed patients did (nearly 1,000). Sequencing and analysis were limited to the TCR beta chain.

Library creation used multiplex PCR. These reads were obtained on an Illumina HiSeq 4000. CDR3 regions were amplified by Arm-PCR with iRepertoire HTBI primers to construct TCR beta libraries. PCR products were gel purified before sequencing. From the authors' description of their analysis: Gene usage analysis of CDR3 amino acid clonotypes relied on the roughly 64 TRBV and more than twelve TRBJ segments identified across samples. Filtered high-quality paired reads were merged into contigs using COPE and FqMerger. BLAST was used to align contigs to IMGT TRBV, TRBD and TRBJ reference genes, with CDR3 defined following IMGT. Clonotypes above 0.1% frequency were classified as highly expanded clones. Repertoire diversity was measured by Shannon entropy, and V-J evenness by the Gini coefficient. A clonotype was considered public if more than one individual shared it. The raw public reads went through TCRdb reprocessing: fastp at Q25, MiXCR clone calling, in-frame beta chains kept. Here each entry gathers all rows of one CDR3 protein and keeps the most common genes and DNA. TCRdb's processing, not the authors', yielded these V and J calls. The sample table holds about 360,000 distinct CDR3 sequences, of which around 15% were seen once. In total, the top ten clones hold around 20% of the sample.

The same data also went into a second study, on T cells in Graves' hyperthyroidism and ophthalmopathy. In that second paper, the authors write: Stable Graves' hyperthyroidism was defined as the absence of progression to ophthalmopathy over 18 months of follow-up. Hyperthyroidism patients were aged 18 to 65 years and newly diagnosed, with disease duration of less than 2 months. Patients with uncontrolled infections, other autoimmune diseases, pregnancy or lactation were excluded. Diagnoses were established on the basis of clinical symptoms, serum thyroxine and TRAb, thyroid ultrasound, and orbital computed tomography. The first round of RT-PCR for the TCR CDR3 was performed with the HTBI primer set and the Qiagen OneStep RT-PCR kit. Most expanded thyroid clonotypes (frequency above 0.001) were also detected in blood, a finding suggesting that blood repertoires may reflect thyroid immune responses. Ophthalmopathy was separated from stable hyperthyroidism by a 13 V-J signature model, with just over 85% sensitivity and 81% to 83% specificity obtained in cross-validation and 80%/75% obtained in testing. In validation, the model predicted progression to ophthalmopathy with over 60% sensitivity and approximately 78% specificity, a median of 6.5 months before onset. TCR V-J signatures able to tell the groups apart were searched for in a discovery cohort of some 100 patients, of whom approximately 40 had Graves' ophthalmopathy and 55 to 65 had stable Graves' hyperthyroidism. An independent validation cohort of 18 to 20 hyperthyroidism patients and 17 patients who later progressed to ophthalmopathy tested prospective prediction of ophthalmopathy. For training and testing, the roughly 100 patients in the discovery cohort were randomly divided in a 7:3 ratio. In addition, the study compared T-cell repertoires in thyroid tissue and in blood from a handful of Graves' hyperthyroidism patients. Following sampling, methimazole starting at 30 mg daily was given to hyperthyroidism patients, and high-dose intravenous methylprednisolone was given to ophthalmopathy patients. Libraries were constructed in a second round of multiplex PCR, after which size selection and purification were performed. The libraries were sequenced on an Illumina HiSeq2000 using paired-end 100 bp reads. SOAPnuke was used to process the raw data, with reads discarded if the reads contained adapters or uncalled bases, had a mean Phred below 15, or lacked an exact constant-primer or identifier match. High-quality paired reads were merged using COPE v1.2.5, and each unique nucleotide sequence was defined as a clonotype. Clonotypes were aligned to IMGT TRBV, TRBD and TRBJ reference segments using MiTCR v1.1. The analysis included only V-J combinations with a frequency above 0.0001, which together covered 99% to 99.2% of the repertoires. The TCS score was defined as F50 (clonal expansion) divided by E x V (chaos), with BLOSUM62-based TCRdist calculated between CDR3 peptides within each V-J. Welch's t-statistics and random forest reduced some 510 V-J features to 10 to 15, which were used in a naive Bayes classifier (R e1071). No statistical method was used to fix the sample size in advance, and group allocation was not hidden from the investigators. TCR Vbeta CDR3 sequencing of approximately 140 peripheral blood samples (roughly 43 ophthalmopathy, approximately 80 hyperthyroidism and some 17 progressor patients) is reported in the paper.

Sequenced here: peripheral blood mononuclear cells (PBMCs), sampled at new diagnosis, from a patient treated with antithyroid drugs. The clonotype was recovered from a woman aged 18-30 years with Graves disease. Donor details come from another sample of the same person, matched by shared clones. The chain links TRBV29-1 with TRBJ1-2; matching of 5 bases hints at TRBD1 as the D gene. Read as DNA, the sequence is TGCAGCGTGGGGGACTACACCTTC. Its protein is CSVGDYTF.